The 5 T cell receptor beta chains listed next were all sequenced from one sample in a study of blood T cell dynamics during melanoma immunotherapy. TCRdb's copy holds only in-frame clones and misses some; the assay was immunoSEQ multiplex PCR. The sample has 10,000 or so clones; around 83% are singletons. Time point of the sample: pre-treatment baseline. The specimen was blood, collected from a patient treated with checkpoint blockade. These receptors were obtained from a human donor with melanoma.

The rearrangement links TRBV25-1 to TRBJ1-2; D is unclear. This CDR3 is 18 amino acids long. Trimming cost V 1 base and J 0 bases, with 18 bases left between them. Germline CDR1 is MGHDK and CDR2 is SYGVNS. In nucleotides, the CDR3 is TGTGCCAGCAGTGAATCTGGCCAGGTTACTTTAGCTAACTATGGCTACACCTTC. It specifies CASSESGQVTLANYGYTF.

The V and J genes are TRBV10-2 and TRBJ2-7, with TRBD1 identical over 7 bases. The CDR3 length is 13 residues. V shed 4 bases and J 3 bases; nucleotides not matched to a gene: 3. In germline, CDR1 is WSHSY, CDR2 SAAADI. DNA of the CDR3: TGCGCCAGCAGTGGAGGGGGCGACTACGAGCAGTACTTC. Translated, it gives CASSGGGDYEQYF.

V is TRBV6-1 and J is TRBJ2-1, with TRBD2 identical over 7 bases. CDR1 and CDR2 from the germline V gene are MNHNS and SASEGT. V shed 6 bases and J 2 bases; nucleotides not matched to a gene: 7. The CDR3 consists of 15 residues. The CDR3 DNA sequence: TGTGCCAGCAGGCCGGGACTACACCCCTACAATGAGCAGTTCTTC. Translation gives CASRPGLHPYNEQFF.

The rearrangement uses TRBV5-1 and TRBJ1-6; D is ambiguous. Trimming took 4 bases from V and 3 from J, leaving 14 bases between them. The CDR3 consists of 16 residues. Germline V CDR1 and CDR2: SGHRS, YFSETQ. For the CDR3, the DNA is TGCGCCAGCAGCCCGAGCACGGCTAGCTATAATTCACCCCTCCACTTT. It encodes CASSPSTASYNSPLHF.

The chain recombines TRBV10-2 with TRBJ2-7; TRBD1 agrees at 8 bases. V gave up 4 bases and J gave up 3 bases; unmatched junction bases: 11. The germline V gene has CDR1 WSHSY and CDR2 SAAADI. This CDR3 is 16 amino acids long. The CDR3 DNA reads as TGCGCCAGCAGTGGGGCGGACAGGGCGTCTCGCTACGAGCAGTACTTC. This sequence encodes CASSGADRASRYEQYF.